These 18 T cell receptor beta chains came from one sample sequenced in a study of shared clonotypes between healthy human individuals. The assay was immunoSEQ multiplex PCR, and TCRdb's table has in-frame clones only and misses some. The repertoire consists of millions of clones, with about 92% occurring once and the leading ten covering around 0.4%. Sequencing was carried out using naive CD4+ T cells from PBMCs. Specified subset: CD45RA+ positively selected. The receptors were sampled from a man between 18 and 35 years old in good health. Some clones in this sample may be carry-over from other donors' samples.

In regard to this clone: The sample contains more than one DNA sequence encoding this CDR3. The chain employs TRBV28 and TRBJ1-1, with D possibly TRBD1 on 5 matching bases. Germline V gives CDR1 MDHEN, CDR2 SYDVKM. With 3 bases removed from V and 5 bases from J, the gap between germline ends came to 7 bases. The length of the CDR3 is 12 residues. In DNA, the CDR3 is TGTGCCAGCAGTTTTCGGGGGACTGAAGCTTTCTTT. Amino acids: CASSFRGTEAFF. The full variable domain, with the rest looked up from reference TRBV28 and TRBJ1-1, is DVKVTQSSRYLVKRTGEKVFLECVQDMDHENMFWYRQDPGLGLRLIYFSYDVKMKEKGDIPEGYSVSREKKERFSLILESASTNQTSMYLCASSFRGTEAFFGQGTRLTVV.

The sample holds one count of this clone. The genes are TRBV9 and TRBJ2-1, with 7 bases lining up with TRBD1. CDR1 is SGDLS, CDR2 YYNGEE, per germline. The CDR3 has 15 residues. The ends lost 4 bases at V and 4 bases at J; junction bases unmatched: 8. The CDR3 sequence: CASSINRGPYNEQFF. The CDR3 bases are TGTGCCAGCAGCATAAACAGGGGACCATACAATGAGCAGTTCTTC.

The chain uses TRBV9 and TRBJ2-3, with 7 bases that match TRBD2. The CDR3 length is 20 residues. J gave up 6 bases and V 1 base, and 23 bases lay outside the gene matches. Germline CDR1 and CDR2: SGDLS and YYNGEE. The CDR3, as DNA: TGTGCCAGCAGCGTAAGGCCCCGTAGAACACCCGGAGGACTAGGGGATACGCAGTATTTT. It codes for CASSVRPRRTPGGLGDTQYF.

V and J are TRBV27 and TRBJ2-2; TRBD2 matches at 13 bases. CDR1 is MNHEY and CDR2 is SMNVEV in the germline V gene (reference sequence). Trimming at V came to 6 bases and at J to 6 bases, leaving 4 bases not matched to a gene. The CDR3 spans 15 residues. The CDR3 coding sequence is TGTGCCAGCAGGACACTAGCGGGAGGGCCCGGGGAGCTGTTTTTT. Translation gives CASRTLAGGPGELFF.

The chain recombines TRBV19 with TRBJ1-5; D is possibly TRBD1 (5 bases). V was cut by 8 bases and J by 5 bases, with 13 bases left in between. Germline CDR1 reads LNHDA; CDR2 reads SQIVND (reference sequence). The CDR3 contains 13 residues. The chain's CDR3 is CASSQGFDQPQHF. The DNA of the CDR3 is TGTGCCAGTTCTCAGGGATTCGATCAGCCCCAGCATTTT.

The chain couples TRBV2 to TRBJ2-5, with TRBD1 matching over 8 bases. The CDR3 is 13 residues long. The V gene end was trimmed by 5 bases and the J gene end by 5 bases; junction bases not matched to a gene: 4. The germline V gene encodes CDR1 SNHLY and CDR2 FYNNEI. The CDR3 loop reads CASSRDRWETQYF. The CDR3 bases are TGTGCCAGCAGTAGGGACAGGTGGGAGACCCAGTACTTC.

This clone was picked up one time. The chain couples TRBV27 to TRBJ2-5; no clear D. CDR1 is MNHEY, CDR2 SMNVEV, per germline (reference sequence). This CDR3 contains 12 residues. V shed 5 bases and J shed 4 bases, with 8 bases lying between them. In nucleotides, the CDR3 is TGTGCCAGCAGTGGCGCATCAGAGACCCAGTACTTC. This codes for CASSGASETQYF.

The V call is TRBV5-4, the J call TRBJ1-1; a weak D match, TRBD1 (5 bases). CDR3 length: 14 residues. CDR1 is SGHNT and CDR2 is YYREEE in the germline V gene (reference sequence). V gave up 0 bases and J gave up 4 bases, with 10 bases separating them. The CDR3, as DNA: TGTGCCAGCAGCTTGGGGCCCGGGGCCACTGAAGCTTTCTTT. Translated: CASSLGPGATEAFF.

The chain is built from TRBV4-3 and TRBJ1-1; the D is unclear. The ends were cut back, 4 bases at V and 8 bases at J, with 14 bases in the middle. The CDR3 is made up of 13 amino acids. The V gene's germline CDR1 is LGHNA and CDR2 YSLEER. The CDR3 DNA follows: TGCGCCAGCAGCCCTATAACTCACGGCGAAGCTTTCTTT. This encodes CASSPITHGEAFF.

The chain joins TRBV25-1 to TRBJ2-3, with 12 bases aligning to TRBD2. Germline V gene data show CDR1 as MGHDK and CDR2 as SYGVNS. CDR3 length equals 18 residues. J lost 0 bases, V lost 4 bases, and 8 bases had no gene match. This chain's CDR3 is CASSARLAGAPSTDTQYF. The CDR3 DNA follows: TGTGCCAGCAGTGCCCGACTAGCGGGAGCTCCCAGCACAGATACGCAGTATTTT.

The CDR3 coding sequence is TGTGCCAGCAGCTCTAGAACAAGCACCATATATTTT. Protein sequence: CASSSRTSTIYF. V gene TRBV13 combines with J gene TRBJ1-3; D is ambiguous. This CDR3 is built from 12 residues. The germline gives CDR1 PRHDT, CDR2 FYEKMQ (reference sequence). With 4 bases removed from V and 9 bases from J, the gap between germline ends came to 10 bases.

A remark on this clone: In the same sample, other DNA sequences code for this CDR3. The chain couples TRBV5-1 to TRBJ2-3; D not resolved. This CDR3 region has 13 residues. V was pared by 0 bases and J by 6 bases, with 8 bases between. CDR1 and CDR2 (germline): SGHRS, YFSETQ. CDR3 sequence (DNA): TGCGCCAGCAGCTTGGCGGGCGCGGATACGCAGTATTTT. Its protein product is CASSLAGADTQYF.

The V call is TRBV7-3, the J call TRBJ2-5, with TRBD1 identical over 10 bases. Losses at the gene ends were 4 bases for V and 5 bases for J; bases not matched to a gene: 4. This CDR3 region has 14 residues. Germline loops: CDR1 SGHTA, CDR2 FQGTGA. The DNA for the CDR3 is TGTGCCAGCAGCTCGACAGGGGGCCGGGAGACCCAGTACTTC. As protein: CASSSTGGRETQYF.

The rearrangement uses TRBV5-1 and TRBJ2-5, with D maybe TRBD2 (6 bases). CDR3 length equals 16 residues. Trimming removed 4 bases from V and 10 bases from J, with 26 bases in between. Germline V lookup: CDR1 SGHRS, CDR2 YFSETQ. In nucleotides, the CDR3 is TGCGCCAGCAGCCCCGGCGGAACTGGCCAGGGAGGAATCCAGTACTTC. Translated: CASSPGGTGQGGIQYF.

As to this clone: Other DNA sequences of this sample code for an identical CDR3. The gene calls are TRBV9 and TRBJ1-1; 8 bases agree with TRBD1. Trimming at V came to 2 bases and at J to 1 base, leaving 1 base not matched to a gene. CDR3 length equals 14 residues. Germline V gives CDR1 SGDLS, CDR2 YYNGEE. CDR3 amino acids: CASSVTGGNTEAFF. CDR3 coding DNA: TGTGCCAGCAGCGTCACAGGGGGGAACACTGAAGCTTTCTTT.

With respect to this clone: At one boundary the junction diverges from the germline segment, which might be a read error. The chain combines TRBV7-2 with TRBJ2-7; 7 bases are a match to TRBD1. Per the germline V gene, CDR1 is SGHTA and CDR2 is FQGNSA. This CDR3 has 14 residues. CDR3 residues: CASSTDRVSNEQYF. CDR3 bases: TGTGCCAGCAGCACCGACAGGGTCTCCAACGAGCAGTACTTC.

The chain recombines TRBV5-1 with TRBJ2-7; D not resolved. CDR1 and CDR2 from the germline V gene are SGHRS and YFSETQ. V gave up 1 base and J gave up 9 bases, with 11 bases separating them. CDR3 length: 12 residues. CDR3 in amino acids: CASSLNSLRQYF. The CDR3 region has the DNA TGCGCCAGCAGCTTGAATAGCCTAAGGCAGTACTTC. Looking up the rest from reference TRBV5-1 and TRBJ2-7 gives the full variable domain: KAGVTQTPRYLIKTRGQQVTLSCSPISGHRSVSWYQQTPGQGLQFLFEYFSETQRNKGNFPGRFSGRQFSNSRSEMNVSTLELGDSALYLCASSLNSLRQYFGPGTRLTVT.

The gene calls are TRBV7-3 and TRBJ2-1, with D possibly matching TRBD2 (6 bases). Germline CDR1 reads SGHTA; CDR2 reads FQGTGA. Trimming pared 4 bases from V and 0 bases from J, leaving 13 bases between. This CDR3 has 16 amino acids. CDR3 amino acids: CASSSYGGSSYNEQFF. The DNA for the CDR3 is TGTGCCAGCAGCTCCTACGGGGGTAGCTCCTACAATGAGCAGTTCTTC.